Following are 9 T cell receptor beta chains from one sample sequenced in a study of blood T cell repertoires in COVID-19. Sequencing was performed with immunoSEQ multiplex PCR; in TCRdb, only in-frame clones are kept and a portion is missing. The table shows fewer than 250,000 clones, with around 92% occurring only once. Sequencing input: peripheral blood. The receptors were sampled from a man aged 30 to 45 with acute or convalescent COVID-19.

This clone was recorded once. The genes are TRBV3-1 (or the pseudogene TRBV3-2) and TRBJ2-3; D possibly corresponds to TRBD2 (6 bases). Germline V gene lookup returns CDR1 LGHDT and CDR2 YNNKEL (reference sequence). This CDR3 comprises 14 residues. V was clipped by 2 bases and J by 4 bases, with 10 bases between them. CDR3 coding DNA: TGTGCCAGCAGCCAATGGGGGGACGCAGATACGCAGTATTTT. It is translated as CASSQWGDADTQYF.

J is TRBJ1-1 and V is TRBV3-1 (or the pseudogene TRBV3-2); possibly TRBD1 for D (6 bases). The CDR3 runs 12 residues. Germline lookup yields CDR1 LGHDT and CDR2 YNNKEL (reference sequence). The germline V and J ends were trimmed by 7 bases and 8 bases, with 14 bases remaining between them. The CDR3 DNA sequence: TGTGCCAGCACCCATACAGGGAACGAAGCTTTCTTT. Translation gives CASTHTGNEAFF.

CDR3 DNA sequence: TGTGCCAGTAGTAGCACAGGGGGGGCGCGTGAAAAACTGTTTTTT. It specifies CASSSTGGAREKLFF. The chain recombines TRBV19 with TRBJ1-4, with 8 bases matching TRBD1. The CDR3 is 15 amino acids. Germline V gene sequence: CDR1 LNHDA, CDR2 SQIVND (reference sequence). The J segment lost 7 bases and the V segment lost 4 bases, leaving 8 bases of the junction unmatched.

This rearrangement joins TRBV14 to TRBJ2-7; D uncertain. CDR1 SGHDN and CDR2 FVKESK come from the germline V gene. This CDR3 contains 13 residues. V lost 2 bases, J lost 6 bases, and 11 bases lay in between. CDR3 in DNA: TGTGCCAGCAGCCAAAGGCTTTCAGGCGAGCAGTACTTC. The encoded protein is CASSQRLSGEQYF.

The chain couples TRBV19 to TRBJ2-2, with D perhaps matching TRBD2 (7 bases). CDR3 length equals 17 residues. V gave up 4 bases and J gave up 3 bases, with 18 bases separating them. Germline CDR1 LNHDA, CDR2 SQIVND (reference sequence). The CDR3 sequence is CASSKTPGGLDTGELFF. DNA of the CDR3: TGTGCCAGTAGTAAGACCCCGGGGGGCCTGGACACCGGGGAGCTGTTTTTT. Full variable domain (outside the CDR3, taken from reference TRBV19 and TRBJ2-2): DGGITQSPKYLFRKEGQNVTLSCEQNLNHDAMYWYRQDPGQGLRLIYYSQIVNDFQKGDIAEGYSVSREKKESFPLTVTSAQKNPTAFYLCASSKTPGGLDTGELFFGEGSRLTVL.

CDR3 nucleotide sequence: TGTGCCAGCAGCCAAGGACTAGCGGGAGTTTACGAGCAGTACTTC. Protein product: CASSQGLAGVYEQYF. V and J are TRBV3-1 (or the pseudogene TRBV3-2) and TRBJ2-7; 12 nucleotides agree with TRBD2. This CDR3 region has 15 residues. V shed 1 base and J 4 bases; nucleotides not matched to a gene: 2. CDR1 is LGHDT and CDR2 is YNNKEL in the germline V gene (reference sequence).

Remarks on this clone: The germline gene is not matched at one end of the junction; a read error may be the cause. The rearrangement links TRBV7-7 to TRBJ1-3; D gene uncertain. In germline, CDR1 is SSHAT, CDR2 FNYEAQ (reference sequence). This CDR3 is 13 amino acids long. The CDR3 here is CASSSWVGDTIYF. The DNA for the CDR3 is TGTGCTAGCAGCTCGTGGGTGGGAGACACCATATATTTT.

The chain joins TRBV2 to TRBJ2-7; no definite D call. CDR1 and CDR2 (germline): SNHLY, FYNNEI. There are 14 residues in the CDR3. The V end was cut by 6 bases, the J end by 2 bases, with 14 bases between. CDR3 bases: TGTGCCAGCAGATTAAACAGTGGCCCCTACGAGCAGTACTTC. It yields the protein CASRLNSGPYEQYF. The full variable domain, rest sourced from reference TRBV2 and TRBJ2-7, is EPEVTQTPSHQVTQMGQEVILRCVPISNHLYFYWYRQILGQKVEFLVSFYNNEISEKSEIFDDQFSVERPDGSNFTLKIRSTKLEDSAMYFCASRLNSGPYEQYFGPGTRLTVT.

The chain couples TRBV21-1 to TRBJ1-5; the listed D gene, TRBD1, was not tested against the DNA. TRBV21-1 is a known pseudogene. The CDR3 is 15 residues long. The CDR3 DNA is TGTGCCAGCAGCAAAGAGGGCAGGGGTAACCAGCCCCAGCATTTT. Protein sequence: CASSKEGRGNQPQHF.